This TCR beta chain was identified in a study of T-cell memory formation after mild COVID-19. Study in general: Clusters of TCRs were largely donor specific.

Using its own MiXCR run on the 5' RACE reads, TCRdb lists one record per CDR3 protein. Of 150,000 to 200,000 distinct CDR3 sequences in the sample, around 13% are singletons; the top ten hold 3% to 4%. This clonotype was seen many times. V lost 3 bases, J lost 4 bases, and 12 bases lay in between. CDR3 length: 14 residues. The V call is TRBV12-3 or TRBV12-4, the J call TRBJ2-5; D may match TRBD1 or TRBD2 (5 bases each). This receptor was identified in a young man who had mild COVID-19 (a few samples of this study predate the infection). Cell type and time point are not known. Sequencing was done on a sample of PBMCs or a T cell subset sorted from them (not recorded which). The CDR3 bases are TGTGCCAGCAGTTTGGGACGGTCCCGAGAGACCCAGTACTTC. Amino acid sequence: CASSLGRSRETQYF.